The 15 T cell receptor beta chains in this list originate from one sample, sequenced in a study of blood T cell repertoires in COVID-19. Generated by immunoSEQ multiplex PCR, the TCRdb table keeps only in-frame clones and is missing some. This repertoire shows approximately 79,000 clones, 85% to 90% found once; its top ten account for roughly 0.58%. Sequenced: peripheral blood. The receptors derive from a man in his 60s with acute or convalescent COVID-19.

J is TRBJ2-7 and V is TRBV11-2; the D is unclear. CDR1 is SGHAT, CDR2 FQNNGV, per germline. V lost 6 bases and J 1 base, leaving 4 bases between the germline ends. This CDR3 comprises 11 residues. CDR3 amino acids: CASSRSYEQYF. The DNA for the CDR3 is TGTGCCAGCAGTCGTTCCTACGAGCAGTACTTC.

This rearrangement joins TRBV7-3 to TRBJ2-2; TRBD2 agrees at 9 bases. There are 16 residues in the CDR3. Per germline, CDR1 SGHTA and CDR2 FQGTGA. V dropped 5 bases and J dropped 0; count of bases not matched to a gene: 4. The CDR3 sequence is CASSDAGGSNTGELFF. The CDR3 DNA reads as TGTGCCAGCAGCGACGCGGGGGGGTCGAACACCGGGGAGCTGTTTTTT.

The chain has TRBV6-4 and TRBJ2-2, with 11 bases aligning to TRBD1. Germline assignment: CDR1 MRHNA and CDR2 SNTAGT. V lost 9 bases to trimming and J lost 5 bases; unmatched junction nucleotides: 14. The CDR3 is 17 amino acids. The CDR3 nucleotides read TGTGCCAGTCTTACACGCGTGGACAGGGGGCATACCGGGGAGCTGTTTTTT. Its translation is CASLTRVDRGHTGELFF.

The rearrangement uses TRBV3-1 (or the pseudogene TRBV3-2) and TRBJ2-7; TRBD2 matches at 7 bases. The CDR3 is 16 amino acids. Germline CDR1 is LGHDT and CDR2 is YNNKEL (reference sequence). V shed 3 bases and J 3 bases; nucleotides not matched to a gene: 11. The CDR3 is CASSHGVGGGSYEQYF. DNA for the CDR3: TGTGCCAGCAGCCATGGAGTGGGGGGAGGGAGCTACGAGCAGTACTTC.

The V call is TRBV6-1, the J call TRBJ2-7, with 9 nucleotides matching TRBD1. V lost 4 bases to trimming and J lost 4 bases; unmatched junction nucleotides: 11. From germline, CDR1 is MNHNS and CDR2 SASEGT. The CDR3 is made up of 16 amino acids. CDR3 sequence: CASSVAGGQGIYEQYF. CDR3 nucleotide sequence: TGTGCCAGCAGTGTAGCAGGGGGACAGGGAATTTACGAGCAGTACTTC.

V usage is TRBV5-4 and J usage is TRBJ2-1, with D perhaps TRBD2 (6 bases). The germline V and J ends were trimmed by 0 bases and 7 bases, with 8 bases remaining between them. This CDR3 comprises 13 residues. Germline CDR1 SGHNT, CDR2 YYREEE (reference sequence). CDR3 amino acids: CASSLEGRNEQFF. CDR3 bases: TGTGCCAGCAGCTTGGAGGGGAGGAATGAGCAGTTCTTC.

This clone was recorded only once. The genes are TRBV29-1 and TRBJ2-5, with 11 bases lining up with TRBD2. The junction had 6 bases not matched to a gene; V was cut back by 7 bases and J by 5 bases. The CDR3 length is 13 residues. CDR1 is SQVTM and CDR2 is ANQGSEA in the germline V gene. The chain's CDR3 is CSGLTSGVETQYF. CDR3 sequence (DNA): TGCAGCGGATTGACTAGCGGGGTTGAGACCCAGTACTTC.

V gene TRBV5-1 combines with J gene TRBJ1-2, with 9 bases lining up with TRBD1. The CDR3 runs 14 residues. V lost 4 bases to trimming and J lost 4 bases; unmatched junction nucleotides: 5. CDR1 SGHRS and CDR2 YFSETQ come from the germline V gene. CDR3 amino acids: CASSGGQGIYGYTF. In DNA form, the CDR3 reads TGCGCCAGCAGCGGGGGACAGGGCATCTATGGCTACACCTTC.

In DNA, the CDR3 is TGTGCCAGCAGCCTGGAAGGGGACAGGGGGCGCGAGCAGTACTTC. It is translated as CASSLEGDRGREQYF. The chain couples TRBV5-8 to TRBJ2-7, with 12 bases fitting TRBD1. The V gene's germline CDR1 is SGHTS and CDR2 YDEGEE. This CDR3 contains 15 residues. V trimming: 4 bases; J trimming: 6 bases; junction bases outside the gene matches: 8.

The J gene is TRBJ2-1, the V gene TRBV3-1 (or the pseudogene TRBV3-2); D is possibly TRBD1 (5 bases). The CDR3 runs to 17 residues. Germline V gene lookup returns CDR1 LGHDT and CDR2 YNNKEL (reference sequence). The ends were cut back, 5 bases at V and 0 bases at J, with 17 bases in the middle. This chain's CDR3 is CASSSIDSPSSYNEQFF. Here the CDR3 DNA reads TGTGCCAGCAGCTCTATAGACAGCCCTAGCTCCTACAATGAGCAGTTCTTC.

This clone was picked up one time. This chain uses TRBV5-1 with TRBJ2-2; D gene uncertain. The germline gives CDR1 SGHRS, CDR2 YFSETQ. V was shortened by 0 bases and J by 4 bases, with 7 bases between the two germline ends. CDR3 length equals 14 residues. This chain's CDR3 is CASSLEVATGELFF. In DNA, the CDR3 is TGCGCCAGCAGCTTGGAGGTAGCCACCGGGGAGCTGTTTTTT.

A word on this clone: Distinct nucleotide sequences in the sample also encode this CDR3. DNA of the CDR3: TGTGCCAGCAGCTCCCTAGCGGGGGGGCCGGACACCGGGGAGCTGTTTTTT. This gives the protein CASSSLAGGPDTGELFF. The chain uses TRBV7-3 and TRBJ2-2, with TRBD2 matching over 12 bases. J gave up 3 bases and V 4 bases, and 6 bases lay outside the gene matches. This CDR3 region has 17 residues. CDR1 is SGHTA, CDR2 FQGTGA, per germline. Looking up the rest from reference TRBV7-3 and TRBJ2-2 gives the full variable domain: GAGVSQTPSNKVTEKGKYVELRCDPISGHTALYWYRQSLGQGPEFLIYFQGTGAADDSGLPNDRFFAVRPEGSVSTLKIQRTERGDSAVYLCASSSLAGGPDTGELFFGEGSRLTVL.

V gene TRBV27 combines with J gene TRBJ2-7, with 11 positions matching TRBD2. Looked up from germline, CDR1 is MNHEY and CDR2 is SMNVEV (reference sequence). The V gene end was trimmed by 5 bases and the J gene end by 4 bases; junction bases not matched to a gene: 13. The CDR3 has 17 amino acids. This CDR3 is CASSHRTTGLAVYEQYF. As DNA, the CDR3 is TGTGCCAGCAGTCACCGGACAACGGGACTAGCGGTGTACGAGCAGTACTTC.

In this sample, this clone turned up a few times. The chain carries TRBV9 and TRBJ1-3, with D possibly matching TRBD1 (6 bases). The CDR3 consists of 16 residues. V gave up 3 bases and J gave up 2 bases, with 15 bases separating them. Germline CDR1 reads SGDLS; CDR2 reads YYNGEE. The CDR3 here is CASSASQGLAGNTIYF. CDR3 DNA sequence: TGTGCCAGCAGCGCTTCACAGGGTCTGGCTGGAAACACCATATATTTT.

This rearrangement joins TRBV6-5 to TRBJ1-5; D is ambiguous. The V gene lost 6 bases and the J gene lost 5 bases, with 5 bases spanning the gap. The V gene's germline CDR1 is MNHEY and CDR2 SVGAGI. CDR3 length: 11 amino acids. CDR3 nucleotides: TGTGCCAGCAGGTCGGATCAGCCCCAGCATTTT. Translating gives CASRSDQPQHF.